The 4 T cell receptor beta chains presented below share a single source sample, sequenced in a study of T-cell memory formation after mild COVID-19. One entry per CDR3 protein, called by TCRdb with MiXCR from the 5' RACE reads. Of tens of thousands of distinct CDR3 sequences in the sample, 15% to 20% were seen once. Sequencing used PBMCs or a T cell subset sorted from them (not recorded which). The origin of the receptors is an adult who had mild COVID-19 (a few samples of this study predate the infection). Cell type and time point are not known.

The genes are TRBV12-3 or TRBV12-4 and TRBJ1-6; the match to TRBD1 covers 9 bases. The CDR3 runs 17 residues. The V and J ends lost 2 bases and 1 base, in that order; junction bases with no gene match: 3. CDR3 nucleotides: TGTGCCAGCAGTTTAAGACAGGGGGGTTCCTATAATTCACCCCTCCACTTT. It translates to CASSLRQGGSYNSPLHF.

Turning to this clonotype: A much bigger clone sits one base away, suggesting this may be a read error. The V call is TRBV9, the J call TRBJ2-5; perhaps TRBD2 as D (6 bases). Germline CDR1 and CDR2: SGDLS and YYNGEE. There are 16 residues in the CDR3. The CDR3 DNA reads as TGTGCCAGCAGCGTAGGTCCGGCTAGCGCTCAAGATACCCAGTACTTC. It translates to CASSVGPASAQDTQYF. Supplemented by reference TRBV9 and TRBJ2-5, the full variable domain reads DSGVTQTPKHLITATGQRVTLRCSPRSGDLSVYWYQQSLDQGLQFLIQYYNGEERAKGNILERFSAQQFPDLHSELNLSSLELGDSALYFCASSVGPASAQDTQYFGPGTRLLVL.

The table lists this clonotype with many counts. This chain links TRBV5-1 with TRBJ1-1; tentatively, D is TRBD1 (5 bases). Germline CDR1 is SGHRS and CDR2 is YFSETQ. V gave up 0 bases and J gave up 5 bases, with 11 bases separating them. The CDR3 sequence is 14 residues long. The CDR3 bases are TGCGCCAGCAGCTTGGGTGAATGGGGGACTGAAGCTTTCTTT. Protein sequence: CASSLGEWGTEAFF. The full variable domain, in which reference TRBV5-1 and TRBJ1-1 provide the parts outside the CDR3, is KAGVTQTPRYLIKTRGQQVTLSCSPISGHRSVSWYQQTPGQGLQFLFEYFSETQRNKGNFPGRFSGRQFSNSRSEMNVSTLELGDSALYLCASSLGEWGTEAFFGQGTRLTVV.

This clonotype was detected only a few times. The chain carries TRBV4-3 and TRBJ1-3; D unresolved. The length of the CDR3 is 13 residues. The V and J ends lost 0 bases and 5 bases respectively, with 5 bases between them. The germline V gene has CDR1 LGHNA and CDR2 YSLEER. Here the CDR3 DNA reads TGCGCCAGCAGCCAAGACAGGAGAAACACCATATATTTT. This codes for CASSQDRRNTIYF.